Listed below are T cell receptor beta chains from one sample, sequenced in a study of blood T cell repertoires in COVID-19. Profiled with immunoSEQ multiplex PCR; TCRdb holds only in-frame clones, not every one. The data contain 300,000 or so clones, 70% to 90% of them singletons. The specimen was peripheral blood. These receptors came from a woman in her forties or fifties who had recovered from COVID-19. The CDR3 runs from the conserved cysteine through the conserved F or W. The order of the fields is D gene, J gene, V gene, clone size, CDR3 DNA, CDR3 protein. The D gene is left open where the match is weak. Not every row has a clone size; where given, it reads once, few, many or a size class.

TRBD1,TRBJ2-7,TRBV13,.,TGTGCCAGCAGCGTAGTGGGGACAGGCCCATTTCGAGAGCAGTACTTC,CASSVVGTGPFREQYF
.,TRBJ2-3,TRBV27,.,TGTGCCAGCAGTCAACGCGCGCAAGATACGCAGTATTTT,CASSQRAQDTQYF
.,TRBJ1-2,TRBV6-5,.,TGTGCCAGCAAAGGGGAAAACTATGGCTACACCTTC,CASKGENYGYTF
TRBD1,TRBJ1-6,TRBV7-2,few,TGTGCCAGCAGCAGAGACAGGGTCGGTTCACCCCTCCACTTT,CASSRDRVGSPLHF
.,TRBJ1-1,TRBV29-1,.,TGCAGCGTTGCACAGGACACTGAAGCTTTCTTT,CSVAQDTEAFF
TRBD2,TRBJ2-7,TRBV10-2,.,TGCGCCAGCAGGACTAGCGGGGGGTACTACGAGCAGTACTTC,CASRTSGGYYEQYF
.,TRBJ2-1,TRBV11-2,.,TGTGCCAGCAGCCAGGACAGAGACAATGAGCAGTTCTTC,CASSQDRDNEQFF
TRBD1,TRBJ1-2,TRBV28,.,TGTGCCAGCAGTACGGGACAGGGTGTAGAGGCCTTC,CASSTGQGVEAF
.,TRBJ1-2,TRBV12-3/TRBV12-4,.,TGTGCCAGCAGTTTAGGTCCTCGGGAGGGCTACACCTTC,CASSLGPREGYTF
.,TRBJ1-4,TRBV15,.,TGTGCCACCGGCGGGGGCCCGGCTAATGAAAAACTGTTTTTT,CATGGGPANEKLFF
TRBD2,TRBJ2-7,TRBV28,.,TGTGCCAGCAGTTCACGGGGGGGGGCCGCTTACGAGCAGTACTTC,CASSSRGGAAYEQYF
.,TRBJ2-2,TRBV19,.,TGTGCCAGTAAAGGGGTTACCGGGGAGCTGTTTTTT,CASKGVTGELFF
TRBD2,TRBJ2-3,TRBV4-2,.,TGTGCCAGCAGCACTGGTGGGTCTAGCGGGAGGTCAGATACGCAGTATTTT,CASSTGGSSGRSDTQYF
.,TRBJ1-4,TRBV6-2/TRBV6-3,.,TGTGCCAGCAGTTCCGGGAGGGGCCATGAAAAACTGTTTTTT,CASSSGRGHEKLFF
.,TRBJ1-1,TRBV14,.,TGTGCCAGCAGCCGCAGGGGTGGAACTGAAGCTTTCTTT,CASSRRGGTEAFF
TRBD1,TRBJ2-3,TRBV3-1/TRBV3-2,.,TGTGCCAGCAGCCAAGATCTTCCAGGGGGCGATACGCAGTATTTT,CASSQDLPGGDTQYF
.,TRBJ2-7,TRBV2,few,TGTGCCAGCAGTCAGCAGGGTAACGAGCAGTACTTC,CASSQQGNEQYF
TRBD2,TRBJ2-3,TRBV19,once,TGTGCCAGTAGTATTACTAGCGGGAGGACAGATACGCAGTATTTT,CASSITSGRTDTQYF
.,TRBJ2-1,TRBV12-3/TRBV12-4,.,TGTGCCAGCAGTTTTACACTGACTTTTGAGCAGTTCTTC,CASSFTLTFEQFF
.,TRBJ2-3,TRBV7-3,.,TGTGCCAGCAGCTTCGACTACACAGATACGCAGTATTTT,CASSFDYTDTQYF
.,TRBJ2-7,TRBV9,.,TGTGCCAGCAGCGTAGATGGGAGACATGGGTCCGAGCAGTACTTC,CASSVDGRHGSEQYF
.,TRBJ2-5,TRBV18,.,TGTGCCAGCTCAGACTCTCAAGAGACCCAGTACTTC,CASSDSQETQYF
TRBD2,TRBJ2-7,TRBV5-4,.,TGTGCCAGCAGCTCCAAAGCGGGAGGGCCTGGTGAGCAGTACTTC,CASSSKAGGPGEQYF
.,TRBJ1-1,TRBV20-1,.,TGCAGTTCCTTCTCAGGGTTAGAAGCTTTCTTT,CSSFSGLEAFF
TRBD1,TRBJ2-4,TRBV28,.,TGTGCCAGCAGTTCGGGACAGACTAAAAACATTCAGTACTTC,CASSSGQTKNIQYF
.,TRBJ1-1,TRBV19,.,TGTGCCAGTAGTCCCCGTCCCGGGGACACTGAAGCTTTCTTT,CASSPRPGDTEAFF
.,TRBJ2-3,TRBV21-1,.,TGTGCCAGCAGCAAAGACAGAGGCAGGGAGGGTTGCCATACGCAGTATTTT,CASSKDRGREGCHTQYF